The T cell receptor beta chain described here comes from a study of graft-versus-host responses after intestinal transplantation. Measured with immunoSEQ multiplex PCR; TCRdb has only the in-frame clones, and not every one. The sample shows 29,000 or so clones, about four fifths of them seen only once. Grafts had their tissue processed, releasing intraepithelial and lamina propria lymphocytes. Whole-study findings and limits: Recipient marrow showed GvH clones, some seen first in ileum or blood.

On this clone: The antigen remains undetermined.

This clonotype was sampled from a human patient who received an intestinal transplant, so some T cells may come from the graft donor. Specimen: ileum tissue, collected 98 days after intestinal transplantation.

The CDR3 bases are TGTGCCAGCAGCATCACAGGGGTAGGCTACGAGCAGTACTTC. Encoded protein: CASSITGVGYEQYF. This chain uses TRBV21-1 with TRBJ2-7; the D segment call TRBD1 is taken from the table without a DNA check. TRBV21-1 corresponds to a pseudogene. This CDR3 comprises 14 residues.